This T cell receptor (beta chain) was captured in a study of T cells in localized non-small cell lung cancer. Generated by immunoSEQ multiplex PCR, the TCRdb table keeps only in-frame clones and is missing some. The profile covers approximately 30,000 clones, with just under 80% appearing a single time and 36% taken by the ten largest. This clone was seen only a few times. Its antigen is unknown. Study-wide results and limits: Uninvolved adjacent lung showed the highest T cell clonality, exceeding tumor.

The specimen comprised peripheral blood, sampled before any cancer treatment. The TCR originated in a male donor aged 60 or older with stage II squamous cell lung carcinoma.

CDR3 protein: CASSQDIRQGNTIYF. The CDR3 nucleotides are TGCGCCAGCAGCCAAGATATCCGGCAGGGAAACACCATATATTTT. The rearrangement joins TRBV4-1 to TRBJ1-3; no firm D call. Germline V gene lookup returns CDR1 MGHRA and CDR2 YSYEKL. Trimming pared 0 bases from V and 4 bases from J, leaving 10 bases between. The CDR3 is 15 residues long.